This T cell receptor (beta chain) was captured by sequencing in a study of T cell repertoires in cytomegalovirus infection. This clonotype was seen only a few times. Relative to the germline gene, one junction end is altered; a read error may explain this. This CDR3 has 12 amino acids. Germline CDR1 and CDR2: LNHNV and YYDKDF (reference sequence). A single record per CDR3 protein comes from TCRdb applying MiXCR to the reads. Seen here are some 220,000 distinct CDR3 sequences, more than 9% observed once, and the top ten hold 1.5% to 2%. The sequence was collected from a human donor in good health (CMV status not recorded). Some clones in this sample may be carry-over from other donors' samples. The sequenced sample consisted of PBMCs. The rearrangement links TRBV15 to TRBJ1-2; D not certain. This CDR3 reads CATSRDQVQVAF. The CDR3 bases are TGTGCCACCAGCAGAGATCAAGTCCAGGTTGCCTTC.